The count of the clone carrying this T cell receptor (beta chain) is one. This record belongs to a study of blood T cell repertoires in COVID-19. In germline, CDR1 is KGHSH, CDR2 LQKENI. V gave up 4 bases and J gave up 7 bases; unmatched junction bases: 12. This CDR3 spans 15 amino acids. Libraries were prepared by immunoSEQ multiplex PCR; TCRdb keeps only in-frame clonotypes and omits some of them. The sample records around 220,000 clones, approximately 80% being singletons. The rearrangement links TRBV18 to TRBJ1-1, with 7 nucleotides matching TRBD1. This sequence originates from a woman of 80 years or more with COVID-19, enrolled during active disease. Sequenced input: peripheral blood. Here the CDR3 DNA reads TGTGCCAGCTCACAACCGGGACAGCGTTTACTTGAAGCTTTCTTT. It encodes CASSQPGQRLLEAFF.